This T cell receptor (beta chain) was captured by sequencing in a study of blood T cell repertoires in COVID-19. Across the study: Spain, Italy and the United States supplied samples that represented acute and convalescent COVID-19. T cells, B-cell-depleted T cells, or PBMCs provided the cDNA or gDNA that served as material.

Original methodology: Amplification from reference gene primers served as the basis for estimated nucleated cell counts. Repertoires were generated with immunoSEQ multiplex PCR, while TCRdb's copy carries only in-frame clones and drops some. V, J and clone size are taken as reported in that table, and D and trimming were inferred from the DNA itself. The sample shows some 200,000 clones, approximately 80% of them seen only once. CDR3 size: 14 residues. V shed 1 base, J shed 4 bases, and the junction held 4 bases outside the gene matches. Germline CDR1 and CDR2: SGHNT and YYREEE (reference sequence). Sequenced sample: peripheral blood. The clonotype originates from a woman older than 75 with active or convalescent COVID-19. J is TRBJ2-7 and V is TRBV5-4; the match to TRBD2 covers 8 bases. CDR3 region: CASSLSSGSYEQYF. The CDR3 coding sequence is TGTGCCAGCAGCTTGAGCAGCGGGAGTTACGAGCAGTACTTC. Using reference TRBV5-4 and TRBJ2-7 for the parts outside the CDR3, the full variable domain is ETGVTQSPTHLIKTRGQQVTLRCSSQSGHNTVSWYQQALGQGPQFIFQYYREEENGRGNFPPRFSGLQFPNYSSELNVNALELDDSALYLCASSLSSGSYEQYFGPGTRLTVT.